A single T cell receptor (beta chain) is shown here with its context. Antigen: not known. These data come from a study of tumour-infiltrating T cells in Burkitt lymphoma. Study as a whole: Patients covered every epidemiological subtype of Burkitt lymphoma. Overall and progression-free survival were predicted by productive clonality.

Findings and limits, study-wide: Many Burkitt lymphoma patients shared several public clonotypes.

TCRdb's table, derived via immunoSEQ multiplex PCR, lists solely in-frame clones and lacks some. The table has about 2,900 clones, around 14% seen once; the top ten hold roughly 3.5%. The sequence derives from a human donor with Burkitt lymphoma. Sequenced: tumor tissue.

CDR3 nucleotides: TGTGCCAGCAGCGCGCAAGAGACCCAGTACTTC. It yields the protein CASSAQETQYF. The V and J genes are TRBV7-2 and TRBJ2-5; D is uncertain. V lost 5 bases and J lost 2, with 3 bases in between. Germline lookup yields CDR1 SGHTA and CDR2 FQGNSA. CDR3 length equals 11 residues. Together with reference TRBV7-2 and TRBJ2-5, the CDR3 gives the full variable domain: GAGVSQSPSNKVTEKGKDVELRCDPISGHTALYWYRQSLGQGLEFLIYFQGNSAPDKSGLPSDRFSAERTGGSVSTLTIQRTQQEDSAVYLCASSAQETQYFGPGTRLLVL.